Here is one T cell receptor (beta chain) with its context. The target antigen is unknown. TCRdb's copy holds only in-frame clones and misses some; the assay was immunoSEQ multiplex PCR. In the table there are roughly 130,000 clones, approximately 88% of which are singletons. V lost 5 bases and J lost 9, with 20 bases in between. The germline gives CDR1 LNHDA, CDR2 SQIVND (reference sequence). This CDR3 spans 15 amino acids. The data belong to a study of T cell responses to AZD1222 COVID-19 vaccine. Study observations and caveats: Spike-wide coverage was observed for vaccine-associated CD4 TCRs, with dominant responses at 160-218 and 743-854. The sample set comprised mostly white British donors with more females, and clonal diversity was possibly underestimated. Targeting of unmutated variant regions was reportedly seen in nearly half of spike-specific TCRs. Just 5 to 7 AZD1222 recipients were seropositive at baseline.

The sample here was peripheral blood, taken on day 0 of MenACWY control vaccination. This TCR derives from an adult in good health. This chain links TRBV19 with TRBJ1-5, with TRBD1 as a possible D gene (6 bases). In DNA, the CDR3 is TGTGCCAGTAGTCCGCGGGACACCGGACAACCGCCCCAGCATTTT. Translation gives CASSPRDTGQPPQHF.